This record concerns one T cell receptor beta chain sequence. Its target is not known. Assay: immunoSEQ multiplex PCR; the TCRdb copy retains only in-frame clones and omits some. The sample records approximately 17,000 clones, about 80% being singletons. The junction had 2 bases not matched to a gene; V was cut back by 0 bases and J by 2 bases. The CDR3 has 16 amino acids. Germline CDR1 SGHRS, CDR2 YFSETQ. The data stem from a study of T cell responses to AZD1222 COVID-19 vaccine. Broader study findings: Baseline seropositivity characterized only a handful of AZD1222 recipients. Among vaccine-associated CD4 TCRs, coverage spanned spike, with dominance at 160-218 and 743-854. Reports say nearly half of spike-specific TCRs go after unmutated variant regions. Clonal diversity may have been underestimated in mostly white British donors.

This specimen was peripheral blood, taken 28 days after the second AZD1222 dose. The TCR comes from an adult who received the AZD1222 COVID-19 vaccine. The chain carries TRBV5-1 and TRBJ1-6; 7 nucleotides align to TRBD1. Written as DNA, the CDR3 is TGCGCCAGCAGCTTGGGCGACAGGGCCTATAATTCACCCCTCCACTTT. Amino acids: CASSLGDRAYNSPLHF.